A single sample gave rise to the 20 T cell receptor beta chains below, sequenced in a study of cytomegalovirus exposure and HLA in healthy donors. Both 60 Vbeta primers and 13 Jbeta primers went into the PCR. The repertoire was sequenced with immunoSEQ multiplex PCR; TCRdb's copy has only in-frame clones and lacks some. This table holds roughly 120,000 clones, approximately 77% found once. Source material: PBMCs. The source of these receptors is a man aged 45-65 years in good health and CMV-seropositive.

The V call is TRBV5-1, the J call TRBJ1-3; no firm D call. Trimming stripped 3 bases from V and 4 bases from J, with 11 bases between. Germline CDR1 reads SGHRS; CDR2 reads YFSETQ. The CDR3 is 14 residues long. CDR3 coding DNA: TGCGCCAGCAGCTCCGGGATGGACGGAAACACCATATATTTT. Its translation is CASSSGMDGNTIYF. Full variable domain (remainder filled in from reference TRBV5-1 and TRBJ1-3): KAGVTQTPRYLIKTRGQQVTLSCSPISGHRSVSWYQQTPGQGLQFLFEYFSETQRNKGNFPGRFSGRQFSNSRSEMNVSTLELGDSALYLCASSSGMDGNTIYFGEGSWLTVV.

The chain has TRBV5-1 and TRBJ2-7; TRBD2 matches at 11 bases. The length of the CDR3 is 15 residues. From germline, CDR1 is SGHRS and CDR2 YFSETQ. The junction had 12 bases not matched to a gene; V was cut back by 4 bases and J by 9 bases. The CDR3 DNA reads TGCGCCAGCAGCCCGACCGGGACTAGCGGTCTCGGGCAGTACTTC. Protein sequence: CASSPTGTSGLGQYF.

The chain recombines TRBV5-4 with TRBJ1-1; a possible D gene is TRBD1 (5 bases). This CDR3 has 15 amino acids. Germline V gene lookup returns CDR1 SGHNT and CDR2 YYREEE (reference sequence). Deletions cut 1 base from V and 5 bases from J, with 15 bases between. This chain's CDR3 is CASSLPGTGATEAFF. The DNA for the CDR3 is TGTGCCAGCAGCTTGCCTGGAACAGGCGCAACTGAAGCTTTCTTT. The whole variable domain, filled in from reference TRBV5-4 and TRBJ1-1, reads ETGVTQSPTHLIKTRGQQVTLRCSSQSGHNTVSWYQQALGQGPQFIFQYYREEENGRGNFPPRFSGLQFPNYSSELNVNALELDDSALYLCASSLPGTGATEAFFGQGTRLTVV.

The DNA of the CDR3 is TGCGCCAGCAGTGAGTACATGCGGGAGACCCAGTACTTC. It is translated as CASSEYMRETQYF. The rearrangement uses TRBV10-2 and TRBJ2-5; D call uncertain. CDR3 length equals 13 residues. Germline CDR1 is WSHSY and CDR2 is SAAADI. The V end was cut by 1 base, the J end by 5 bases, with 8 bases between.

CDR3 amino acids: CASSLMGGGGNTIYF. DNA of the CDR3: TGTGCCAGCAGTTTAATGGGGGGTGGTGGAAACACCATATATTTT. The V call is TRBV27, the J call TRBJ1-3; tentatively, D is TRBD1 (5 bases). V lost 2 bases and J 3 bases, leaving 11 bases between the germline ends. The CDR3 is 15 residues long. CDR1 and CDR2 from the germline V gene are MNHEY and SMNVEV (reference sequence).

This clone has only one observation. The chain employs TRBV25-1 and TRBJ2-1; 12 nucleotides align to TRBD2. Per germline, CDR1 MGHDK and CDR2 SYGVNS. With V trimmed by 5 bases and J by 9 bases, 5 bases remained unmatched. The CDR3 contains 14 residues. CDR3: CASSLAGGRVEQFF. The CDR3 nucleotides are TGTGCCAGCAGTCTAGCGGGGGGGCGGGTTGAGCAGTTCTTC.

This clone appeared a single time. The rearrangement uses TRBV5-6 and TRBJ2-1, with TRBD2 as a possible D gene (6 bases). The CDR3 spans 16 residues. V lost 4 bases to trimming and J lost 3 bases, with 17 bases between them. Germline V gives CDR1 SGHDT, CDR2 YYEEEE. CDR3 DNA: TGTGCCAGCAGCCGGCCAGCGGGCGTGATCTACAATGAGCAGTTCTTC. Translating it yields CASSRPAGVIYNEQFF.

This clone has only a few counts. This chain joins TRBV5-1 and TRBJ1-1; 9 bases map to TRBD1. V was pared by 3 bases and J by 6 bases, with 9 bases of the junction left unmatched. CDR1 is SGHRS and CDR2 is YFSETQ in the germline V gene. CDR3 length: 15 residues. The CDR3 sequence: CASSSPGTGLPEAFF. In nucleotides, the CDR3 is TGCGCCAGCAGCTCACCCGGGACAGGGCTCCCTGAAGCTTTCTTT.

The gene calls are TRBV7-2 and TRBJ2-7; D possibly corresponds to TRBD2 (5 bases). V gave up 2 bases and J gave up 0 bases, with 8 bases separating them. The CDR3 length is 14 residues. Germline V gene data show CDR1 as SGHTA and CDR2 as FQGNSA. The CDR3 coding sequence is TGTGCCAGCAGCTTACAGCGGAGCTCCTACGAGCAGTACTTC. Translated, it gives CASSLQRSSYEQYF.

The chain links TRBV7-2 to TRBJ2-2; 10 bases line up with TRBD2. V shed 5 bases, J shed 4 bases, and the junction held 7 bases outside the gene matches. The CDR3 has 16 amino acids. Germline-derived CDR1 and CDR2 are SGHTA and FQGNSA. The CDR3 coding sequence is TGTGCCAGCAGCCCAAGAAGCGGGGGGGCCACCGGGGAGCTGTTTTTT. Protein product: CASSPRSGGATGELFF.

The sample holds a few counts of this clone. DNA for the CDR3: TGTGCCAGCAGCTTAGTTGGGGACACCTCCGAAGCTTTCTTT. It encodes CASSLVGDTSEAFF. The V gene is TRBV7-6, the J gene TRBJ1-1; D is possibly TRBD1 (6 bases). CDR1 SGHVS and CDR2 FNYEAQ come from the germline V gene. The ends were cut back, 1 base at V and 8 bases at J, with 14 bases in the middle. The CDR3 consists of 14 residues.

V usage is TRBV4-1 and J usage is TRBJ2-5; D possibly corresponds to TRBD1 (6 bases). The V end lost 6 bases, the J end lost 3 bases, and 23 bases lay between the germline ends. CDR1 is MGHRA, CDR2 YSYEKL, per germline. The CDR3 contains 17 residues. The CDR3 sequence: CASSQSGQFVPKETQYF. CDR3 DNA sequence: TGCGCCAGCAGTCAGTCCGGACAGTTTGTCCCTAAAGAGACCCAGTACTTC.

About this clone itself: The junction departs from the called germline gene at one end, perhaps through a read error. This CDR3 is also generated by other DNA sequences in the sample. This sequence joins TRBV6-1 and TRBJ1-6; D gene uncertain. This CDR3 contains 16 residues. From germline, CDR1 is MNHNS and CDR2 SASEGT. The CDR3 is CASSEALRSYNSPLHF. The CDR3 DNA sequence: TGTGCCAGCAGTGAAGCGTTGAGGTCCTATAATTCCCCCCTCCACTTT.

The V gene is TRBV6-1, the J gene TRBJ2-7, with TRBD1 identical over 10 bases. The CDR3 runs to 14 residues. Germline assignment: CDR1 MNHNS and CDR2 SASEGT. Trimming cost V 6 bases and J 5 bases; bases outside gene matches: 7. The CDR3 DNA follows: TGTGCCAGCAGCGCTAGACAGGGGGCTAACGAGCAGTACTTC. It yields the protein CASSARQGANEQYF.

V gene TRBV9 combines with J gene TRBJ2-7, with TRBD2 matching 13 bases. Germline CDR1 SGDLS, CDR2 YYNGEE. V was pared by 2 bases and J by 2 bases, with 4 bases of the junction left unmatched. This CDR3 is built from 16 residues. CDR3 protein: CASSVSGTSGTYEQYF. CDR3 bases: TGTGCCAGCAGCGTTTCCGGGACTAGCGGGACCTACGAGCAGTACTTC.

The CDR3 is CATSKASQGNYGYTF. The CDR3 nucleotides read TGTGCCACCAGCAAAGCATCACAGGGGAACTATGGCTACACCTTC. The V gene is TRBV15, the J gene TRBJ1-2; 7 bases match TRBD1. The CDR3 sequence is 15 residues long. Germline trimming cut 4 bases from V and 2 bases from J; bases unmatched to any gene: 7. Germline V gene sequence: CDR1 LNHNV, CDR2 YYDKDF (reference sequence).

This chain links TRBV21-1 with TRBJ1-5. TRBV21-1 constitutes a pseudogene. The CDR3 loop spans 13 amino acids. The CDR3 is CASSGGSNQPQHF. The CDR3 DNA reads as TGTGCCAGCAGCGGCGGTAGCAATCAGCCCCAGCATTTT.

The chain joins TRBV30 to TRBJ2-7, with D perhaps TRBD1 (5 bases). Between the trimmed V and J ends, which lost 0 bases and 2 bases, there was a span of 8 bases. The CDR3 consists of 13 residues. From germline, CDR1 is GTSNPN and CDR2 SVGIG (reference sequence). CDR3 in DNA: TGTGCCTGGAGTGTACAAGGGGCCTACGAGCAGTACTTC. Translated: CAWSVQGAYEQYF.

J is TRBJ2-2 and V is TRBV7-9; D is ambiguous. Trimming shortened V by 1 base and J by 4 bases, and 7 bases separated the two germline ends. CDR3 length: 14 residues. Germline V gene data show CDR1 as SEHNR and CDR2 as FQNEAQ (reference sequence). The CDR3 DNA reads TGTGCCAGCAGCTTAGATCGGGTCACCGGGGAGCTGTTTTTT. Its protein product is CASSLDRVTGELFF.

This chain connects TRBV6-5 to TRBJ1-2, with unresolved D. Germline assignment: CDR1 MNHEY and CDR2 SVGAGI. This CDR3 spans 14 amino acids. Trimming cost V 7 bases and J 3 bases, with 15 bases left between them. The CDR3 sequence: CASTLGESDYGYTF. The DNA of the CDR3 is TGTGCCAGCACCCTCGGGGAAAGTGACTATGGCTACACCTTC.